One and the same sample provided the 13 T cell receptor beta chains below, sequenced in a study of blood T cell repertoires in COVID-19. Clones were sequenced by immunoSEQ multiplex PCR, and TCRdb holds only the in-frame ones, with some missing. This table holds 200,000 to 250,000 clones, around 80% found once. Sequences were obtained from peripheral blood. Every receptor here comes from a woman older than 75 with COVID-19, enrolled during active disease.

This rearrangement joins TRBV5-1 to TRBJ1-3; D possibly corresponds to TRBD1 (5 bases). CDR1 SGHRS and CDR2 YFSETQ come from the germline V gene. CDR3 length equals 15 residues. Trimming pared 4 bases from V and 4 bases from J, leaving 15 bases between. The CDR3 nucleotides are TGCGCCAGCAGCCCCGGGGGGGAAGGAGGAAACACCATATATTTT. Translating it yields CASSPGGEGGNTIYF.

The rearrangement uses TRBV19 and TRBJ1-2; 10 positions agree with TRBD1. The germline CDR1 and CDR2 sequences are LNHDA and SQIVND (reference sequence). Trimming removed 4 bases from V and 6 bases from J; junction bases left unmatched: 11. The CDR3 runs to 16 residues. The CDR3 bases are TGTGCCAGTAGTAGACTGACAGGGGGCGCGGTAAATGGCTACACCTTC. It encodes CASSRLTGGAVNGYTF.

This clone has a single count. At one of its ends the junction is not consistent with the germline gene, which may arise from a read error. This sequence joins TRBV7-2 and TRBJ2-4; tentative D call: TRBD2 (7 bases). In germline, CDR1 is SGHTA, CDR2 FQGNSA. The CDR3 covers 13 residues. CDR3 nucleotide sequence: TGTGCCAGCAGCCCCCAGGATGGCGGGGGCCAGAGGTTC. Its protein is CASSPQDGGGQRF.

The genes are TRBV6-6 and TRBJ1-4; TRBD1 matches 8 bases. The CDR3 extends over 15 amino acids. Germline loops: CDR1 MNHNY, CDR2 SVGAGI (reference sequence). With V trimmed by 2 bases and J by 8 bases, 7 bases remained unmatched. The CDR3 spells CASSYPDREGEKLFF. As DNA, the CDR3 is TGTGCCAGCAGTTACCCGGACAGGGAGGGGGAAAAACTGTTTTTT.

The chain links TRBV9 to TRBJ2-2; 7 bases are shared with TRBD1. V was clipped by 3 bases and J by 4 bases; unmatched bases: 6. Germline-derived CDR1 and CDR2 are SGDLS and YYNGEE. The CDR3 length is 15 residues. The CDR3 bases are TGTGCCAGCAGCGGATCGGGACAGATCACCGGGGAGCTGTTTTTT. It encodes CASSGSGQITGELFF.

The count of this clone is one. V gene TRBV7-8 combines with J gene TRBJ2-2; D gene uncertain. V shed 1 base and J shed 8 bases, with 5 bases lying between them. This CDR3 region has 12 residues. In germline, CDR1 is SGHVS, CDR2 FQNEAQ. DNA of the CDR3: TGTGCCAGCAGCTTAGGCGAAGGGGAGCTGTTTTTT. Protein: CASSLGEGELFF.

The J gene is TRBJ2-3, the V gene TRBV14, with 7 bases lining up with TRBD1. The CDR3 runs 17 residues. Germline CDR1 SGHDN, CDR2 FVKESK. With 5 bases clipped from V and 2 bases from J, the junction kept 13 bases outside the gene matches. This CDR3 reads CASSAYRGAFDTDTQYF. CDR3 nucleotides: TGTGCCAGCAGCGCATACAGGGGCGCATTCGACACAGATACGCAGTATTTT.

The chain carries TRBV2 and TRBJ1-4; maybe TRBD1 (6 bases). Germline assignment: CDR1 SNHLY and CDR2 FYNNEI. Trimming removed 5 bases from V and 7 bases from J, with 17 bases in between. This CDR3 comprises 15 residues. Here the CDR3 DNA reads TGTGCCAGCAGTCCTGACAGGAGTGTCGGTGAAAAACTGTTTTTT. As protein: CASSPDRSVGEKLFF.

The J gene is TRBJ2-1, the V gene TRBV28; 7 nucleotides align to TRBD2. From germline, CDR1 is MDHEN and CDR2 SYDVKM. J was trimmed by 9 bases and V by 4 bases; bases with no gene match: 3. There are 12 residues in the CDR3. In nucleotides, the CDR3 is TGTGCCAGCAGTTATCCTAGCGGTGAGCAGTTCTTC. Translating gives CASSYPSGEQFF.

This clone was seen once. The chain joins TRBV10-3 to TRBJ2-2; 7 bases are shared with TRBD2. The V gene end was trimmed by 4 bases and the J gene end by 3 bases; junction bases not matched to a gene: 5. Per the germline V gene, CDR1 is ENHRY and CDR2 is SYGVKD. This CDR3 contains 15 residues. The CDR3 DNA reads TGTGCCATCAGTGGGCTTGGGGGGGACACCGGGGAGCTGTTTTTT. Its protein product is CAISGLGGDTGELFF.

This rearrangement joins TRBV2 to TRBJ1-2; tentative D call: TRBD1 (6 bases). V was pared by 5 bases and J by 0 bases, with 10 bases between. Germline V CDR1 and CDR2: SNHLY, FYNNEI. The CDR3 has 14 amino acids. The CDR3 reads CASSRTVSNYGYTF. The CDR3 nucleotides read TGTGCCAGCAGTAGGACAGTTTCTAACTATGGCTACACCTTC.

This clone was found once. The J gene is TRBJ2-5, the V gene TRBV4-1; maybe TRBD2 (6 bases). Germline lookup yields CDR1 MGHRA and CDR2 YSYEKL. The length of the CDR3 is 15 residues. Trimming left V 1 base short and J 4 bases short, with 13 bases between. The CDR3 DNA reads TGCGCCAGCAGCCAAGTCCCGGGGGTCGGAGAGACCCAGTACTTC. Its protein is CASSQVPGVGETQYF.

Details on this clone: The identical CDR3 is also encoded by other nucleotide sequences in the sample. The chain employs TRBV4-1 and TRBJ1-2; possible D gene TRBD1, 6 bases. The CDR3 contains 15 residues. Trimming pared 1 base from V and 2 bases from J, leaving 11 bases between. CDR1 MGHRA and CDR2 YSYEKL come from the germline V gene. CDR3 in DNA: TGCGCCAGCAGCCAAGGGCAGGGGACGAACTATGGCTACACCTTC. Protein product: CASSQGQGTNYGYTF.